This is a list of T cell receptor beta chains from one sample in a study of blood T cell repertoires in COVID-19. The assay was immunoSEQ multiplex PCR, and TCRdb's table has in-frame clones only and misses some. Of about 95,000 clones detected, 80% to 95% appear once; the ten largest clones hold around 3.9%. The sequencing input was peripheral blood. Receptors originate from a woman aged 45-65 years in a cohort sampled during active COVID-19. CDR3s include the opening cysteine and the closing phenylalanine or tryptophan.

j_gene | v_gene | CDR3aa
TRBJ2-3 | TRBV7-9 | CASSLGLSVDTQYF
TRBJ2-7 | TRBV7-8 | CASSLYRTNHEQYF
TRBJ2-7 | TRBV20-1 | CSASPPGRVNYEQYF
TRBJ2-7 | TRBV5-1 | CASSLFLGTGTSYEQYF
TRBJ1-2 | TRBV3-1/TRBV3-2 | CASSPTGHYGYTF
TRBJ2-3 | TRBV10-3 | CAISGGLADRTDTQYF
TRBJ2-7 | TRBV7-3 | CASSLSTGGSSYEQYF
TRBJ2-3 | TRBV11-3 | CASSFGTGGLLLDTQYF
TRBJ1-5 | TRBV18 | CASSTLPRGLDQPQHF
TRBJ1-2 | TRBV12-3/TRBV12-4 | CASSSLTTRLF
TRBJ2-1 | TRBV12-3/TRBV12-4 | CASQGTAYNEQFF
TRBJ1-1 | TRBV5-1 | CASSSSTGGHGEAFF
TRBJ2-3 | TRBV5-1 | CASSPGLAGGARDTQYF
TRBJ2-7 | TRBV6-5 | CASSRGGVGYEQYF
TRBJ2-1 | TRBV5-1 | CASSLGQGGYRSNEQFF
TRBJ2-5 | TRBV4-1 | CASSQDNSQETQYF
TRBJ1-2 | TRBV30 | CAWSAPYRQGARGLLDGYTF
TRBJ2-1 | TRBV6-5 | CASSPPTTGYNEQFF
TRBJ1-5 | TRBV2 | CASSEASGDQPQHF
TRBJ2-5 | TRBV7-3 | CASSLSIEETQYF
TRBJ2-3 | TRBV19 | CATSRRARTSTDTQYF
TRBJ1-1 | TRBV19 | CASSPGQAGGDTEAFF
TRBJ2-5 | TRBV7-6 | CASSPGLAGKETQYF
TRBJ2-1 | TRBV24-1 | CATSDRDEQFF
TRBJ1-1 | TRBV5-1 | CASSPGGVPGTEAFF
TRBJ2-1 | TRBV4-1 | CASSHGQGKPYNEQFF
TRBJ1-5 | TRBV29-1 | CSVIVTDSNQPQHF
TRBJ1-3 | TRBV28 | CASSVLTGGSGNTIYF
TRBJ2-2 | TRBV7-8 | CASSTHRAGGRTNTGELFF
TRBJ2-7 | TRBV5-1 | CASSRSGHDPYEQYF
TRBJ1-1 | TRBV7-3 | CASSLQGGSTEAFF
TRBJ2-2 | TRBV7-8 | CASRAGELFF
TRBJ1-2 | TRBV5-6 | CASSTGTGALGYTF
TRBJ2-3 | TRBV28 | CASSSPPADLTDTQYF
TRBJ2-5 | TRBV28 | CASSSPGQGRETQYF
TRBJ2-3 | TRBV12-5 | CASGPGLAASTDTQYF
TRBJ2-1 | TRBV25-1 | CASTGSLNEQFF
TRBJ2-3 | TRBV15 | CATSTGLAGTSTDTQYF
TRBJ2-5 | TRBV30 | CAWAQGAQETQYF
TRBJ1-4 | TRBV3-1/TRBV3-2 | CASSQAGAGEKLFF
TRBJ2-3 | TRBV3-1/TRBV3-2 | CASSQDFTGLAGGPGTDTQYF
TRBJ1-1 | TRBV14 | CASSQLQSRTEAFF
TRBJ1-5 | TRBV3-1/TRBV3-2 | CASSQAGTGGNQPQHF
TRBJ2-1 | TRBV5-1 | CASSLRYDEQFF
TRBJ1-1 | TRBV3-1/TRBV3-2 | CASSPRGSGTEAFF
TRBJ1-5 | TRBV9 | CASSVVPLGEGTGGSNQPQHF
TRBJ2-1 | TRBV5-6 | CASSQDKLAESYNEQFF
TRBJ1-6 | TRBV6-5 | CASSYFSGAQNSPLHF
TRBJ1-2 | TRBV5-6 | CASSQGQGYTF
TRBJ2-7 | TRBV7-8 | CASSPWTVSYEQYF
TRBJ2-6 | TRBV6-1 | CASSEGGFGANVLTF
TRBJ2-1 | TRBV28 | CASSSRKGQGRYEQFF